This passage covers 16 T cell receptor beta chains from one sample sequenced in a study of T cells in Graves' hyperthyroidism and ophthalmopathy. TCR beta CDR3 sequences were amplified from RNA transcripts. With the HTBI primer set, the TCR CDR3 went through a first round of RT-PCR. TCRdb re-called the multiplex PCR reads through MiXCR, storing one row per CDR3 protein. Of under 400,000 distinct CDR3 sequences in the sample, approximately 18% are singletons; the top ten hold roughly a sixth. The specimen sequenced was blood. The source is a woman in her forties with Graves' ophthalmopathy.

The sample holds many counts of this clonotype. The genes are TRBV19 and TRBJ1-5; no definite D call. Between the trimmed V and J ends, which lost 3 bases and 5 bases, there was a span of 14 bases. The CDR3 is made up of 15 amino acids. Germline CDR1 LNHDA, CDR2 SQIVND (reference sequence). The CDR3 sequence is CASSITGWGDQPQHF. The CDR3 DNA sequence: TGTGCCAGTAGTATTACGGGATGGGGAGATCAGCCCCAGCATTTT.

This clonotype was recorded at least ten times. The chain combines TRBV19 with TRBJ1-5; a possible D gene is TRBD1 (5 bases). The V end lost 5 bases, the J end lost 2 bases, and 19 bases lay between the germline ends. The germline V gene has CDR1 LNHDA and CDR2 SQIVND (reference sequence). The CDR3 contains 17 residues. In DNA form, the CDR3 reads TGTGCCAGTAGTGGGGACTACGGGGGGACGCGCAATCAGCCCCAGCATTTT. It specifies CASSGDYGGTRNQPQHF.

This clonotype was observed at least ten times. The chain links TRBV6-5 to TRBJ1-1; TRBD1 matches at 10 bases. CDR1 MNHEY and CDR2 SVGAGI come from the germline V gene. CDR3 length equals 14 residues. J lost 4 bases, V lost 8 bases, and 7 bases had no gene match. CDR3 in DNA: TGTGCCAGCTCGACAGGGGGCTTCGGCACTGAAGCTTTCTTT. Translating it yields CASSTGGFGTEAFF.

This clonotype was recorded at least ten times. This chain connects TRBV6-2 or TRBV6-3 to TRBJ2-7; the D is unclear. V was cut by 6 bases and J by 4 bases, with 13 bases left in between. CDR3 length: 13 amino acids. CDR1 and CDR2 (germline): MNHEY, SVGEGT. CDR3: CASRPGGGYEQYF. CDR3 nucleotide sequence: TGTGCCAGCAGACCGGGCGGTGGTTACGAGCAGTACTTC.

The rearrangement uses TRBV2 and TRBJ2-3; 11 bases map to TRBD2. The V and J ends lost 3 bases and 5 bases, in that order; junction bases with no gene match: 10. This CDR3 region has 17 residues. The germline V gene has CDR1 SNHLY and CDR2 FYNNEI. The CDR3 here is CASSEAIAGGPRDTQYF. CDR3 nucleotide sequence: TGTGCCAGCAGTGAGGCGATAGCGGGAGGGCCTCGAGATACGCAGTATTTT.

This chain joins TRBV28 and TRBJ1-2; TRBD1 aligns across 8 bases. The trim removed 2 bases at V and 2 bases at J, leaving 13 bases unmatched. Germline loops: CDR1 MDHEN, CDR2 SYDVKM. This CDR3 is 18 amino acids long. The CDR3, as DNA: TGTGCCAGCAGTTTAGGTTCCTCGGCAGGGGGCACGAACTATGGCTACACCTTC. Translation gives CASSLGSSAGGTNYGYTF.

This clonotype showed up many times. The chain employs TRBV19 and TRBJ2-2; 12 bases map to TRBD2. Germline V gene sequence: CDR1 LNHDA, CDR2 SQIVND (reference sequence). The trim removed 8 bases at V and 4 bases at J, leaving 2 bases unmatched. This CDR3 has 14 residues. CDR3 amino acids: CASGTSGPTGELFF. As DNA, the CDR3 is TGTGCCAGTGGGACTAGCGGGCCCACCGGGGAGCTGTTTTTT.

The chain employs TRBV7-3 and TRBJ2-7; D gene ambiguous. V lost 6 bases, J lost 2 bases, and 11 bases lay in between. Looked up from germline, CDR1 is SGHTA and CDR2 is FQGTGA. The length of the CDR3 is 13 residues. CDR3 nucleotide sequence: TGTGCCAGCAGTTACGGACGGGCCTACGAGCAGTACTTC. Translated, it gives CASSYGRAYEQYF.

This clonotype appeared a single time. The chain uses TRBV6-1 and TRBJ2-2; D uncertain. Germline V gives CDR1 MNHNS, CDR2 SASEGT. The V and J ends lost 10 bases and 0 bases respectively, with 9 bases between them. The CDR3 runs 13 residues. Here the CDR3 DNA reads TGTGCCATCAGAACCACGAACACCGGGGAGCTGTTTTTT. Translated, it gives CAIRTTNTGELFF.

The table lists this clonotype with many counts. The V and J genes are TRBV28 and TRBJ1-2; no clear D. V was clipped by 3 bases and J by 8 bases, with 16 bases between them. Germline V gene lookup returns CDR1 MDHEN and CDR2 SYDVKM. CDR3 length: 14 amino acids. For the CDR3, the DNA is TGTGCCAGCAGTTTTTTCGGGGTTAACGTCGGCTACACCTTC. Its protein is CASSFFGVNVGYTF.

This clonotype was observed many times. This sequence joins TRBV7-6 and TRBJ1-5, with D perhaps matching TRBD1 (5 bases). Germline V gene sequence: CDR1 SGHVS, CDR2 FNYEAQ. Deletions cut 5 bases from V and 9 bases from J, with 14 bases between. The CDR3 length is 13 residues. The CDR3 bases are TGTGCCAGCAGCAGGGACTCCAGCGGGCCCCAGCATTTT. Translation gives CASSRDSSGPQHF.

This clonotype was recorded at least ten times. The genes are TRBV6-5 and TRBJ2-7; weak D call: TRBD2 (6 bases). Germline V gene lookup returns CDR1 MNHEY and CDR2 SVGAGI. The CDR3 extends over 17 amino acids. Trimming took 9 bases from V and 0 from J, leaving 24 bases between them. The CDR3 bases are TGTGCCAGTCAGTCACTAGAGATAGCGGTTAGCTCCTACGAGCAGTACTTC. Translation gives CASQSLEIAVSSYEQYF.

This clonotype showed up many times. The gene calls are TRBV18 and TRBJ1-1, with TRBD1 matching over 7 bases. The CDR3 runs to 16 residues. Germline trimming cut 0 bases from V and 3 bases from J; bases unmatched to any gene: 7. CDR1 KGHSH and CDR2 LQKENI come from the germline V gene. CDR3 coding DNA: TGTGCCAGCTCACCACCGGGGAGGGGGCGAGACACTGAAGCTTTCTTT. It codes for CASSPPGRGRDTEAFF.

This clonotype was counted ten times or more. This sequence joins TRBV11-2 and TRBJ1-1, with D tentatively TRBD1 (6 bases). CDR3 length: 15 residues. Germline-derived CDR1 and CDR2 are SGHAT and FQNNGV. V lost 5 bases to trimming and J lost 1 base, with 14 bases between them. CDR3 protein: CASSPRTAQNTEAFF. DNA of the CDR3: TGTGCCAGCAGCCCTCGGACAGCACAGAACACTGAAGCTTTCTTT.

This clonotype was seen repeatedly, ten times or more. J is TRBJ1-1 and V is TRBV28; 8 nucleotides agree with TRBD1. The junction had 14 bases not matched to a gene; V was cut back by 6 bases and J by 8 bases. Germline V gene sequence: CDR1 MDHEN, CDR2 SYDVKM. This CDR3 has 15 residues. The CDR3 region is CASSLPGQGAKEAFF. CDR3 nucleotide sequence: TGTGCCAGCAGCTTACCCGGGCAGGGGGCGAAAGAAGCTTTCTTT.

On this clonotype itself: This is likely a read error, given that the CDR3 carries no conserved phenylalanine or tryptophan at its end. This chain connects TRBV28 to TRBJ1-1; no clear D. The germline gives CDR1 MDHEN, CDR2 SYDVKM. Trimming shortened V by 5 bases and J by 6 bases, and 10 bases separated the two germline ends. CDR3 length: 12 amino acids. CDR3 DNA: TGTGCCAGCAGTACCTTTACGGCTGAAGCTTTCCTT. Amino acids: CASSTFTAEAFL.